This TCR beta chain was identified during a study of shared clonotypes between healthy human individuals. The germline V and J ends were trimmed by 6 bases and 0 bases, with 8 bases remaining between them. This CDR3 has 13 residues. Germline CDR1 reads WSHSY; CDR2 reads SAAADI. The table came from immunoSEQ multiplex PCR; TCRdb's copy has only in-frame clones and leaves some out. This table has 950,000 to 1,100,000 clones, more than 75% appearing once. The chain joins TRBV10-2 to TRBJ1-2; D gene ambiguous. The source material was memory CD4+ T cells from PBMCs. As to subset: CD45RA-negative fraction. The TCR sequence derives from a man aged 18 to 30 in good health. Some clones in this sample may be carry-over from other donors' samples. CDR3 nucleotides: TGCGCCAGCAGCTTAGCAGCTAACTATGGCTACACCTTC. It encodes CASSLAANYGYTF.